This TCR beta chain was recorded in a study of glioma-infiltrating T cells. In germline, CDR1 is MNHEY, CDR2 SMNVEV (reference sequence). The CDR3 has 16 residues. Using RNA template, CDR3s of TCR alpha and beta were amplified with iRepertoire arm-PCR. One-step reverse transcription and amplification started from approximately 100-400 ng of tissue mRNA or PBMC total RNA. MiXCR was run by TCRdb on the multiplex PCR reads, yielding one entry per CDR3 protein. The sample lists about 140,000 distinct CDR3 sequences, roughly two fifths occurring once. This clonotype was counted a single time. As yet, its antigen is unknown. At one of its ends the junction is not consistent with the germline gene, which may arise from a read error. Overall study findings and caveats: Tissue-blood divergence was below expectation in non-neoplastic patients, above in gliomas. Tissue and blood shared very few CDR3 sequences.

The receptor comes from a human donor with low-grade glioma or glioblastoma, undergoing nonglioma brain surgery, or in good health (not recorded which). The sequenced sample was glioma tissue, nonneoplastic brain tissue, or PBMCs (not recorded which). The V call is TRBV27, the J call TRBJ2-7; 13 bases are shared with TRBD2. As DNA, the CDR3 is TGTGCCAGCAGTTCCAGGACTAGCGGGAGCCACTACGAGAAGTACTTC. Translation: CASSSRTSGSHYEKYF.